One and the same sample provided the 13 T cell receptor beta chains below, sequenced in a study of T-cell memory formation after mild COVID-19. TCRdb re-analysed the 5' RACE reads in MiXCR, keeping a single row per CDR3 protein. Seen here are about 180,000 distinct CDR3 sequences, 16% observed once, and the top ten hold approximately 2.1%. The sequenced sample consisted of PBMCs or a T cell subset sorted from them (not recorded which). Receptors were obtained from an adult woman who had mild COVID-19 (a few samples of this study predate the infection). Cell type and time point are not known.

The chain carries TRBV5-1 and TRBJ2-5, with D possibly being TRBD2 (5 bases). V was cut by 4 bases and J by 4 bases, with 17 bases left in between. The CDR3 is 15 residues long. Germline V gives CDR1 SGHRS, CDR2 YFSETQ. CDR3 residues: CASSPTEGWGETQYF. The CDR3 DNA reads as TGCGCCAGCAGCCCCACCGAGGGATGGGGAGAGACCCAGTACTTC.

The CDR3: CASSMGTGGYEQYF. CDR3 nucleotide sequence: TGTGCCAGCAGCATGGGGACAGGGGGCTACGAGCAGTACTTC. The chain combines TRBV7-2 with TRBJ2-7; 11 nucleotides line up with TRBD1. Unmatched junction bases numbered 3, after V lost 5 bases and J lost 3 bases. The CDR3 spans 14 residues. Per the germline V gene, CDR1 is SGHTA and CDR2 is FQGNSA.

The gene calls are TRBV19 and TRBJ2-6, with 10 bases fitting TRBD1. In germline, CDR1 is LNHDA, CDR2 SQIVND (reference sequence). The CDR3 covers 17 residues. Unmatched junction bases numbered 6, after V lost 4 bases and J lost 3 bases. The CDR3 loop is CASSTGQGVDGANVLTF. CDR3 DNA: TGTGCCAGTAGTACCGGACAGGGGGTTGATGGGGCCAACGTCCTGACTTTC.

The chain employs TRBV7-2 and TRBJ2-1; 14 positions match TRBD2. The germline V gene has CDR1 SGHTA and CDR2 FQGNSA. V lost 2 bases to trimming and J lost 9 bases; unmatched junction nucleotides: 6. The CDR3 consists of 16 residues. The CDR3 loop reads CASSLSGLAGVTEQFF. In DNA, the CDR3 is TGTGCCAGCAGCTTATCGGGACTAGCGGGAGTGACTGAGCAGTTCTTC.

The chain links TRBV4-1 to TRBJ2-1; 8 bases align to TRBD2. The CDR3 runs to 17 residues. CDR1 MGHRA and CDR2 YSYEKL come from the germline V gene. Trimming cost V 2 bases and J 5 bases; bases outside gene matches: 11. This CDR3 reads CASSQPTSGKADNEQFF. The CDR3 DNA reads TGCGCCAGCAGCCAACCAACTAGCGGCAAGGCCGACAATGAGCAGTTCTTC.

The chain carries TRBV7-2 and TRBJ2-7; D may be TRBD1 (5 bases). Trimming took 2 bases from V and 2 from J, leaving 13 bases between them. The CDR3 has 15 residues. Germline lookup yields CDR1 SGHTA and CDR2 FQGNSA. The CDR3 sequence: CASSLQHRNTYEQYF. The CDR3 coding sequence is TGTGCCAGCAGCTTACAGCACAGGAACACCTACGAGCAGTACTTC.

This clonotype was observed a few times. V and J are TRBV7-9 and TRBJ1-2, with D possibly being TRBD1 (6 bases). Germline lookup yields CDR1 SEHNR and CDR2 FQNEAQ (reference sequence). The CDR3 length is 14 residues. Deletions cut 4 bases from V and 4 bases from J, with 13 bases between. The CDR3 region has the DNA TGTGCCAGCAGCTCGACCACGACAGGCTATGGCTACACCTTC. It translates to CASSSTTTGYGYTF.

This clonotype has a handful of counts. The chain carries TRBV6-5 and TRBJ1-2, with TRBD1 identical over 7 bases. The J segment lost 2 bases and the V segment lost 7 bases, leaving 4 bases of the junction unmatched. From germline, CDR1 is MNHEY and CDR2 SVGAGI. CDR3 length equals 13 residues. CDR3 DNA: TGTGCCAGCAAGTGGGACAGCAACTATGGCTACACCTTC. Its translation is CASKWDSNYGYTF.

This chain links TRBV9 with TRBJ2-7; 12 nucleotides match TRBD2. V lost 4 bases and J lost 5; bases outside the gene matches: 7. From germline, CDR1 is SGDLS and CDR2 YYNGEE. This CDR3 comprises 15 residues. As DNA, the CDR3 is TGTGCCAGCAGCTCCCGGACTAGCGGGGCGAACGAGCAGTACTTC. This gives the protein CASSSRTSGANEQYF.

The V call is TRBV24-1, the J call TRBJ2-1, with D perhaps TRBD1 or TRBD2 (5 bases each). CDR3 size: 13 residues. Trimming cost V 10 bases and J 7 bases, with 16 bases left between them. Per the germline V gene, CDR1 is KGHDR and CDR2 is SFDVKD. CDR3 in amino acids: CATQAGWGNEQFF. The CDR3, as DNA: TGTGCCACGCAAGCAGGGTGGGGGAATGAGCAGTTCTTC.

This clonotype was counted only a few times. The chain has TRBV7-3 and TRBJ2-2; the D gene is possibly TRBD2 (6 bases). CDR3 length: 16 residues. Germline CDR1 SGHTA, CDR2 FQGTGA. V lost 2 bases and J 0 bases, leaving 10 bases between the germline ends. The CDR3 reads CASSLGGLTNTGELFF. The DNA of the CDR3 is TGTGCCAGCAGCTTAGGGGGACTGACGAACACCGGGGAGCTGTTTTTT. Full variable domain (missing parts from reference TRBV7-3 and TRBJ2-2): GAGVSQTPSNKVTEKGKYVELRCDPISGHTALYWYRQSLGQGPEFLIYFQGTGAADDSGLPNDRFFAVRPEGSVSTLKIQRTERGDSAVYLCASSLGGLTNTGELFFGEGSRLTVL.

This sequence joins TRBV12-3 or TRBV12-4 and TRBJ2-1; 13 bases map to TRBD2. J lost 7 bases, V lost 6 bases, and 6 bases had no gene match. This CDR3 has 15 amino acids. CDR3 sequence: CASSHPGLAGNEQFF. The CDR3 bases are TGTGCCAGCAGCCACCCGGGACTAGCGGGGAATGAGCAGTTCTTC.

The chain links TRBV29-1 to TRBJ2-3; D is unresolved. The ends were cut back, 7 bases at V and 5 bases at J, with 10 bases in the middle. The CDR3 has 11 amino acids. Germline CDR1 SQVTM, CDR2 ANQGSEA. The CDR3 DNA reads TGCAGCGCCCTTCTGCAAGATACGCAGTATTTT. This codes for CSALLQDTQYF.